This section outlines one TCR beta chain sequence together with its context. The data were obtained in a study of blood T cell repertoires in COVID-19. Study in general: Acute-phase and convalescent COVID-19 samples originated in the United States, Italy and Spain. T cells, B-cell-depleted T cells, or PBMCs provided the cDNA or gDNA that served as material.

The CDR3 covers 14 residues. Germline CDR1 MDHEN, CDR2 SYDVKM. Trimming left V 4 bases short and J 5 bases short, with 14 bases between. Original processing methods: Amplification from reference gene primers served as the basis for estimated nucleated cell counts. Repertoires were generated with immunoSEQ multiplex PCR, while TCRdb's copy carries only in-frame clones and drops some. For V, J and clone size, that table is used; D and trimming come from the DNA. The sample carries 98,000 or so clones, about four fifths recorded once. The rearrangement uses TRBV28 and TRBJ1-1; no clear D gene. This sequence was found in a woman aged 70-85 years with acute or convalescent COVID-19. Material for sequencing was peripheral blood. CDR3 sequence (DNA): TGTGCCAGCAGTTCCGGGGTCCTGGGGACTGAAGCTTTCTTT. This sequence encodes CASSSGVLGTEAFF.